This TCR beta chain was identified during a study of cytomegalovirus exposure and HLA in healthy donors. General study points: In a later analysis, specific HLA alleles were associated with some 16,000 TCR beta sequences at a 0.05 false discovery rate. Within the data, a cluster of highly shared sequence variants was likely a sequencing artifact. A missense DCLRE1C variant was associated with V- and J-gene trimming of TCR beta chains in a later analysis, and an independent cohort replicated the association.

This clone has a single count. What it binds is unknown. The CDR3 runs to 15 residues. Germline CDR1 reads LNHDA; CDR2 reads SQIVND (reference sequence). V shed 7 bases and J 7 bases; nucleotides not matched to a gene: 10. PCR was performed using 60 Vbeta and 13 Jbeta primers. Assay: immunoSEQ multiplex PCR; the TCRdb copy retains only in-frame clones and omits some. The data show approximately 130,000 clones, with roughly 80% seen just once and about 8.1% held by the top ten. The chain uses TRBV19 and TRBJ2-1; 10 bases are a match to TRBD2. The sequencing sample was made of PBMCs. This receptor was identified in a woman aged 45 to 65 in good health and CMV-seropositive. The chain's CDR3 is CASTDSGRLWNEQFF. The DNA of the CDR3 is TGTGCCAGTACCGATAGCGGGAGGTTATGGAATGAGCAGTTCTTC.